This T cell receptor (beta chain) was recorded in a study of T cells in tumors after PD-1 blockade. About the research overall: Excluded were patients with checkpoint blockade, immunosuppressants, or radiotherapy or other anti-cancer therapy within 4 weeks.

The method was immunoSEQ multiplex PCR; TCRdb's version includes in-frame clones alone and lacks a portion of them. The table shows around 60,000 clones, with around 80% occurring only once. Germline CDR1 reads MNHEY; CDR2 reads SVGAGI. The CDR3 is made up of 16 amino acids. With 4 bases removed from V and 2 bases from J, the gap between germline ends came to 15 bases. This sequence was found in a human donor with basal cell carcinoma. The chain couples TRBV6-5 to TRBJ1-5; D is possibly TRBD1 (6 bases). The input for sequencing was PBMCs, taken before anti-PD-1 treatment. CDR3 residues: CASSWGRPDGNQPQHF. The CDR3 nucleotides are TGTGCCAGCAGTTGGGGGCGTCCCGACGGCAATCAGCCCCAGCATTTT.